The present entry profiles one TCR beta chain with its context. The antigen remains undetermined. J was trimmed by 7 bases and V by 4 bases; bases with no gene match: 17. The CDR3 has 17 residues. Germline V gives CDR1 SNHLY, CDR2 FYNNEI. This entry is derived from a study of shared clonotypes between healthy human individuals. Study summary: In total, the donors were two women and three men aged 18 to 49.

Execution of the assay was at deep level. Using immunoSEQ multiplex PCR, the repertoire was profiled, and TCRdb retains in-frame clones only, with some absent. Of more than 400,000 clones in the sample, approximately 80% are singletons; the top ten hold about 12%. Points from the study as a whole: Donors were few, which limited the genetic and exposure-history diversity represented.

This sequence joins TRBV2 and TRBJ1-2; 8 bases fit TRBD1. Material: PBMCs. This sequence was found in a woman aged 40 to 50 in good health. Some clones in this sample may be carry-over from other donors' samples. The CDR3 loop reads CASSGGGTGASAFGYTF. The CDR3 region has the DNA TGTGCCAGCAGTGGAGGGGGGACAGGAGCCTCCGCTTTTGGCTACACCTTC.